This passage covers 27 T cell receptor beta chains from one sample sequenced in a study of T cell clonality in common variable immunodeficiency. Repertoires were generated with immunoSEQ multiplex PCR, while TCRdb's copy carries only in-frame clones and drops some. The specimen has tens of thousands of clones, none found just once. The sample comprised peripheral blood mononuclear cells. These receptors were obtained from a person aged 18-70 years in good health.

This clone was picked up many times. The read falls 3 residues short of the CDR3 end, and the missing part is taken from the germline J gene. J is TRBJ2-1 and V is TRBV9; 11 nucleotides align to TRBD2. Germline CDR1 is SGDLS and CDR2 is YYNGEE. With 3 bases clipped from V and 7 bases from J, the junction kept 3 bases outside the gene matches. The CDR3 spans 14 residues. Here the CDR3 reads CASSDSGGANEQFF. CDR3 DNA (partial): TGTGCCAGCAGCGATAGCGGGGGGGCGAATGAG.

This clone was recorded at least ten times. The sequenced fragment ends 3 residues before the CDR3 boundary, so the rest is inferred from the germline J gene. The gene calls are TRBV18 and TRBJ2-1; 7 bases are shared with TRBD2. The CDR3 has 15 residues. The J segment lost 9 bases and the V segment lost 3 bases, leaving 11 bases of the junction unmatched. CDR1 is KGHSH and CDR2 is LQKENI in the germline V gene. The CDR3 bases that were read are TGTGCCAGCTCACCCCAGGCGGGGGAGACTTCTGAG. It yields the protein CASSPQAGETSE. The CDR3, in full, reads CASSPQAGETSEQFF.

This clone occurred many times. Sequencing ends 3 residues short of the CDR3 end; the germline J gene provides the rest. The same CDR3 can be traced to other DNA sequences in this sample. The chain employs TRBV20-1 and TRBJ2-7, with 9 bases identical to TRBD1. Germline trimming cut 3 bases from V and 4 bases from J; bases unmatched to any gene: 4. From germline, CDR1 is DFQATT and CDR2 SNEGSKA (reference sequence). This CDR3 spans 13 amino acids. CDR3 amino acids: CSARTGGFYEQYF. Partial CDR3 DNA: TGCAGTGCTAGGACAGGGGGTTTTTACGAG.

This clone is termed medium-sized. The read finishes 3 residues shy of the CDR3 end, and the germline J gene is used to complete it. The V and J genes are TRBV10-1 and TRBJ2-2; D gene uncertain. The ends were cut back, 6 bases at V and 3 bases at J, with 11 bases in the middle. This CDR3 is 14 amino acids long. CDR1 WNHNN and CDR2 SYGVQD come from the germline V gene (reference sequence). The part of the CDR3 DNA that was read is TGCGCCAGCAGCGCTACCACGGACACCGGGGAG. Its translation is CASSATTDTGE. Given in full, the CDR3 is CASSATTDTGELFF.

There are many counts of this clone. The read ends 3 residues shy of where the CDR3 ends; the end is completed using the germline J gene. The chain recombines TRBV5-1 with TRBJ2-5; D is uncertain. Germline assignment: CDR1 SGHRS and CDR2 YFSETQ. CDR3 size: 11 residues. Deletions cut 0 bases from V and 7 bases from J, with 4 bases between. CDR3 loop: CASSLGMTQYF. CDR3 bases read: TGCGCCAGCAGCTTGGGTATGACC.

To note about this clone: The CDR3 end lies 3 residues beyond the end of the read and is filled in from the germline J gene. The V call is TRBV19, the J call TRBJ1-1; 9 bases map to TRBD1. The ends lost 7 bases at V and 6 bases at J; junction bases unmatched: 6. The CDR3 covers 13 residues. Germline V gives CDR1 LNHDA, CDR2 SQIVND (reference sequence). The CDR3 region is CASTGQGFSEAFF. Partial CDR3 DNA: TGTGCCAGTACGGGACAGGGATTCTCTGAA.

This clone came up many times. The CDR3 extends 3 residues past the end of the read, so its final part is completed from the germline J gene. V is TRBV6-1 and J is TRBJ2-7; D is unclear. This CDR3 comprises 13 residues. Germline CDR1 reads MNHNS; CDR2 reads SASEGT. Trimming pared 2 bases from V and 3 bases from J, leaving 8 bases between. CDR3 amino acids: CASSERVDYEQYF. The CDR3 bases that were read are TGTGCCAGCAGTGAACGGGTAGACTACGAG.

This clone was detected ten times or more. The DNA ends 3 residues before the CDR3 does, and the rest of the CDR3 is filled in from the germline J gene. This rearrangement joins TRBV6-4 to TRBJ2-1, with 9 bases aligning to TRBD2. CDR1 MRHNA and CDR2 SNTAGT come from the germline V gene. Trimming removed 0 bases from V and 7 bases from J; junction bases left unmatched: 4. The CDR3 is 15 residues long. Partial CDR3 DNA: TGTGCCAGCAGTGACTCGGCGGGGGGGCAGAATGAG. This codes for CASSDSAGGQNE. The CDR3 reads in full as CASSDSAGGQNEQFF.

This clone was seen many times. Sequencing ends 3 residues short of the CDR3 end; the germline J gene provides the rest. This sequence joins TRBV30 and TRBJ2-3, with 9 bases identical to TRBD1. The CDR3 runs 15 residues. Germline V gives CDR1 GTSNPN, CDR2 SVGIG (reference sequence). The ends lost 2 bases at V and 8 bases at J; junction bases unmatched: 11. The chain's CDR3 is CAWSKLQGAWGTQYF. The CDR3 bases that were read are TGTGCCTGGAGTAAATTACAGGGGGCGTGGGGTACG. The full variable domain, its missing parts supplied by reference TRBV30 and TRBJ2-3, is SQTIHQWPATLVQPVGSPLSLECTVEGTSNPNLYWYRQAAGRGLQLLFYSVGIGQISSEVPQNLSASRPQDRQFILSSKKLLLSDSGFYLCAWSKLQGAWGTQYFGPGTRLTVL.

This clone was observed at least ten times. The CDR3 extends 3 residues past the end of the read, so its final part is completed from the germline J gene. The V call is TRBV4-2, the J call TRBJ2-2; 7 nucleotides align to TRBD2. The junction had 12 bases not matched to a gene; V was cut back by 4 bases and J by 7 bases. This CDR3 contains 16 residues. Germline V lookup: CDR1 LGHNA, CDR2 YNFKEQ. The part of the CDR3 DNA that was read is TGTGCCAGCAGCCGTGTTGGGAGACTAGCTGACGGGGAG. As protein: CASSRVGRLADGE. The full CDR3 is CASSRVGRLADGELFF.

This clone was counted at least ten times. The read gets to within 3 residues of the CDR3 end, and the germline J gene fills in the rest. The chain combines TRBV5-1 with TRBJ2-1; the D gene is possibly TRBD1 (6 bases). V lost 4 bases to trimming and J lost 9 bases, with 14 bases between them. In germline, CDR1 is SGHRS, CDR2 YFSETQ. This CDR3 spans 13 amino acids. The CDR3 here is CASSQQGRSEQFF. The DNA read from the CDR3 is TGCGCCAGCAGCCAACAGGGACGGAGTGAG.

This clone has a count of ten or more. Read sequence stops 3 residues before the CDR3 end, and the germline J gene provides the missing end. J is TRBJ1-1 and V is TRBV19; D gene uncertain. This CDR3 spans 15 amino acids. Trimming left V 5 bases short and J 0 bases short, with 13 bases between. Germline V gene data show CDR1 as LNHDA and CDR2 as SQIVND (reference sequence). CDR3: CASSEQNKVNTEAFF. The DNA read from the CDR3 is TGTGCCAGTAGTGAACAGAACAAGGTGAACACTGAA.

This clone showed up many times. The read ends 3 residues early relative to the CDR3; the germline J gene fills the gap. The genes are TRBV5-1 and TRBJ2-7; the D is unclear. Germline CDR1 is SGHRS and CDR2 is YFSETQ. Trimming left V 5 bases short and J 6 bases short, with 15 bases between. The CDR3 length is 13 residues. The CDR3 DNA, read in part, is TGCGCCAGCAGATCCGAAGATTTGGCCGAG. As protein: CASRSEDLAE. The entire CDR3 protein reads CASRSEDLAEQYF.

This clone was seen many times. The sequence runs out 3 residues before the end of the CDR3; the remainder is reconstructed from the germline J gene. The chain has TRBV10-1 and TRBJ1-3, with D perhaps TRBD1 (5 bases). Trimming took off 4 bases at V and 2 bases at J, with 12 bases between the two ends. The CDR3 sequence is 15 residues long. Germline V gene data show CDR1 as WNHNN and CDR2 as SYGVQD (reference sequence). CDR3 loop: CASSGYVGAGNTIYF. The part of the CDR3 DNA that was read is TGCGCCAGCAGTGGGTATGTAGGGGCTGGAAACACC.

Many counts were recorded for this clone. The read comes to an end 3 residues before the CDR3 does, leaving the germline J gene to fill in the end. This chain links TRBV7-9 with TRBJ2-1, with a weak D call TRBD2 (5 bases). The CDR3 sequence is 13 residues long. The ends were cut back, 6 bases at V and 6 bases at J, with 12 bases in the middle. Germline V gene sequence: CDR1 SEHNR, CDR2 FQNEAQ (reference sequence). CDR3 residues: CASSPSFRNEQFF. CDR3 DNA (partial): TGTGCCAGCAGTCCTAGCTTTCGCAATGAG.

This clone was counted many times. The read is 3 residues too short to cover the CDR3 end, so that end is filled in from the germline J gene. The J gene is TRBJ1-2, the V gene TRBV7-3, with D possibly matching TRBD1 (5 bases). Trimming shortened V by 0 bases and J by 7 bases, and 9 bases separated the two germline ends. Germline V gene sequence: CDR1 SGHTA, CDR2 FQGTGA. The CDR3 extends over 13 amino acids. The CDR3: CASSLTGEPGYTF. The CDR3 bases that were read are TGTGCCAGCAGCTTAACAGGGGAGCCTGGC.

With respect to this clone: The CDR3 extends 3 residues past the end of the read, so its final part is completed from the germline J gene. The chain links TRBV7-2 to TRBJ1-1; D is unresolved. Germline V lookup: CDR1 SGHTA, CDR2 FQGNSA. V lost 4 bases, J lost 6 bases, and 12 bases lay in between. The CDR3 consists of 13 residues. CDR3 loop: CASSSRTGSEAFF. The CDR3 bases that were read are TGTGCCAGCAGCTCGAGGACGGGGTCTGAA.

By its share, this clone is medium-sized. The CDR3 end lies 3 residues beyond the end of the read and is filled in from the germline J gene. This chain links TRBV20-1 with TRBJ2-1, with D hard to call. Germline CDR1 DFQATT, CDR2 SNEGSKA (reference sequence). Trimming pared 6 bases from V and 0 bases from J, leaving 18 bases between. The CDR3 sequence is 16 residues long. CDR3 sequence reads: CSALVICGCSYNEQFF. The sequenced CDR3 bases are TGCAGTGCCCTGGTTATTTGCGGATGCTCCTACAATGAG.

This clone appeared many times. The read ends 3 residues shy of where the CDR3 ends; the end is completed using the germline J gene. The rearrangement joins TRBV12-3 or TRBV12-4 to TRBJ2-3, with 8 bases fitting TRBD2. The length of the CDR3 is 15 residues. J was trimmed by 3 bases and V by 5 bases; bases with no gene match: 7. The DNA read from the CDR3 is TGTGCCAGCAGTGCATCCCGGGGGGGAACAGATACG. Its protein product is CASSASRGGTDT. In full, the CDR3 is CASSASRGGTDTQYF.

This clone was detected many times. The CDR3 end falls 3 residues outside the read, so it is completed with the germline J gene. The chain joins TRBV5-1 to TRBJ1-1; D is perhaps TRBD1 (5 bases). The germline V gene encodes CDR1 SGHRS and CDR2 YFSETQ. V was trimmed by 7 bases and J by 1 base, leaving 11 bases between them. This CDR3 has 13 amino acids. This CDR3 reads CASRREANTEAFF. CDR3 DNA, as far as it was read: TGCGCCAGCCGCAGGGAGGCGAACACTGAA.

This clone was seen many times. Read coverage stops 3 residues before the CDR3 terminus; the germline J gene supplies the remainder. The chain combines TRBV2 with TRBJ2-3, with 7 bases matching TRBD1. Germline assignment: CDR1 SNHLY and CDR2 FYNNEI. This CDR3 has 15 residues. V lost 8 bases to trimming and J lost 4 bases; unmatched junction nucleotides: 12. The CDR3 bases that were read are TGTGCCAGCCAGAACCGGGACAGAAGCGCAGATACG. Amino acids: CASQNRDRSADT. Given in full, the CDR3 is CASQNRDRSADTQYF.

The sample holds many counts of this clone. The CDR3 end lies 3 residues beyond the end of the read and is filled in from the germline J gene. The rearrangement uses TRBV29-1 and TRBJ2-1; D is perhaps TRBD2 (5 bases). The CDR3 has 14 residues. Germline V gene data show CDR1 as SQVTM and CDR2 as ANQGSEA. Trimming cost V 4 bases and J 1 base, with 11 bases left between them. CDR3 residues: CSVGTGYSYNEQFF. The DNA read from the CDR3 is TGCAGCGTTGGGACTGGGTATTCCTACAATGAG.

In its sample, this clone was seen many times. The read falls 3 residues short of the CDR3 end, and the missing part is taken from the germline J gene. V gene TRBV5-4 combines with J gene TRBJ1-2; perhaps TRBD1 as D (5 bases). The germline CDR1 and CDR2 sequences are SGHNT and YYREEE (reference sequence). This CDR3 comprises 15 residues. The sequenced CDR3 bases are TGTGCCAGCAGCTTGGTAAGGACACCTATGAGAGGC. Amino acid sequence: CASSLVRTPMRG. The CDR3 in its entirety is CASSLVRTPMRGYTF.

There are many counts of this clone. Read data end 3 residues before the CDR3 end; the end is taken from the germline J gene. The V and J genes are TRBV6-1 and TRBJ2-1; D is uncertain. Per germline, CDR1 MNHNS and CDR2 SASEGT. Trimming stripped 4 bases from V and 1 base from J, with 8 bases between. CDR3 length equals 14 residues. CDR3 bases read: TGTGCCAGCAGTGCCCGACATTCCTACAATGAG. This translates into CASSARHSYNE. The full CDR3 reads CASSARHSYNEQFF.

This clone was seen many times. Read data end 3 residues before the CDR3 end; the end is taken from the germline J gene. The genes are TRBV19 and TRBJ1-4; D not resolved. V lost 5 bases and J 7 bases, leaving 14 bases between the germline ends. Germline-derived CDR1 and CDR2 are LNHDA and SQIVND (reference sequence). There are 14 residues in the CDR3. The sequenced CDR3 bases are TGTGCCAGTAGTCCATCCGGGCGGGCTGAAAAA. It is translated as CASSPSGRAEK. The whole CDR3 protein reads CASSPSGRAEKLFF.

As regards this clone: The likely explanation is a read error, given a far larger clone one base away. Here the CDR3 reads CASPPQSGSKNEQFF. The CDR3 bases that were read are TGTGCCAGCCCACCACAGAGCGGGAGTAAAAATGAG. The chain carries TRBV18 and TRBJ2-1, with 8 bases that match TRBD2. The CDR3 end falls 3 residues outside the read, so it is completed with the germline J gene. Germline CDR1 KGHSH, CDR2 LQKENI. This CDR3 has 15 residues.

In this sample, this clone turned up many times. The DNA read from the CDR3 is TGTGCCAGCAGTGAAGCGGGGTTAGCGAGAGGTTCAGATACG. Amino acid sequence: CASSEAGLARGSDT. The full CDR3 protein reads CASSEAGLARGSDTQYF. This chain uses TRBV2 with TRBJ2-3; D perhaps matches TRBD2 (5 bases). Read coverage stops 3 residues before the CDR3 terminus; the germline J gene supplies the remainder. CDR1 SNHLY and CDR2 FYNNEI come from the germline V gene. The CDR3 consists of 17 residues. Deletions cut 0 bases from V and 4 bases from J, with 17 bases between.